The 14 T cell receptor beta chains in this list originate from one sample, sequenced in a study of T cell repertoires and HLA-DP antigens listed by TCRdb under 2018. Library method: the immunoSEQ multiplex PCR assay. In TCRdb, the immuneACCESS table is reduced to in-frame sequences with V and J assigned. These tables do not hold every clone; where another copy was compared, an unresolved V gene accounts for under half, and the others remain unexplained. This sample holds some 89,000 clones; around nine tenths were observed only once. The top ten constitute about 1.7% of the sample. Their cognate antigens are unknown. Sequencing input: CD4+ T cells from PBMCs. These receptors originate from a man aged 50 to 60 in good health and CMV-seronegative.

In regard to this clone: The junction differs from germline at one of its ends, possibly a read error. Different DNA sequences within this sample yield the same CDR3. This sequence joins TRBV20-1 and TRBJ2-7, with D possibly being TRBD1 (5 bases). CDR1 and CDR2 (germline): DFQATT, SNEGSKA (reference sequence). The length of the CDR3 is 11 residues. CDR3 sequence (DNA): TGCAGTGCCAGAGACAGCTACGAGCAGTACTTC. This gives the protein CSARDSYEQYF.

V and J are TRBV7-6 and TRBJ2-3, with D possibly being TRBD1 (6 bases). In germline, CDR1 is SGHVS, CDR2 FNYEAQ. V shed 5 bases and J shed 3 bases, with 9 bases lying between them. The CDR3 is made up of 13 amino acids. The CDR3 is CASSMDRTDTQYF. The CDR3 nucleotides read TGTGCCAGCAGCATGGACAGAACAGATACGCAGTATTTT.

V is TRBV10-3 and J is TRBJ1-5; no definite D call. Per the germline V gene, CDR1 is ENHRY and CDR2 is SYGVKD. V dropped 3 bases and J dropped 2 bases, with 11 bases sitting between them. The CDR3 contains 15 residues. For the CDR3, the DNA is TGTGCCATCAGTGATAGCGTAGCGGGCAATCAGCCCCAGCATTTT. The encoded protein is CAISDSVAGNQPQHF.

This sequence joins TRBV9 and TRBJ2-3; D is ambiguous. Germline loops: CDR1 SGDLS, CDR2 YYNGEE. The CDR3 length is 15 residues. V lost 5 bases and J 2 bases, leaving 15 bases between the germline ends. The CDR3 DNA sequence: TGTGCCAGCAGGAGAGGTAGGGATTTCACAGATACGCAGTATTTT. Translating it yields CASRRGRDFTDTQYF. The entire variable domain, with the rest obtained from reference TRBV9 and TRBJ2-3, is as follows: DSGVTQTPKHLITATGQRVTLRCSPRSGDLSVYWYQQSLDQGLQFLIQYYNGEERAKGNILERFSAQQFPDLHSELNLSSLELGDSALYFCASRRGRDFTDTQYFGPGTRLTVL.

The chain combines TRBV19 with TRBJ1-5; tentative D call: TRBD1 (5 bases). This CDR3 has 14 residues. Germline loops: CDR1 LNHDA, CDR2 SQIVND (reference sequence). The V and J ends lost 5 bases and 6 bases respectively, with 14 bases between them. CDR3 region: CASSLSRGFQPQHF. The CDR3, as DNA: TGTGCCAGTAGTCTCAGCCGGGGCTTTCAGCCCCAGCATTTT.

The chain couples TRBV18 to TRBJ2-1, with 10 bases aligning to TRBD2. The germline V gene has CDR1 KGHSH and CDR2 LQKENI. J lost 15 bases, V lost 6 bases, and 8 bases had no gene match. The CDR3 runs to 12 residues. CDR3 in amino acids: CASSLKREGRFF. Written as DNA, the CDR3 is TGTGCCAGCTCTCTAAAGCGGGAGGGCAGGTTCTTC.

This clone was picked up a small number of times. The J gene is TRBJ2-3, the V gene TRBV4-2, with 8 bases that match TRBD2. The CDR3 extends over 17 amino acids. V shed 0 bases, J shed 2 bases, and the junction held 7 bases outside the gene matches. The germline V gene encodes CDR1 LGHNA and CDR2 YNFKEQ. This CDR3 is CASSQDRSGGFTDTQYF. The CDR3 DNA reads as TGTGCCAGCAGCCAAGATAGAAGCGGGGGTTTCACAGATACGCAGTATTTT.

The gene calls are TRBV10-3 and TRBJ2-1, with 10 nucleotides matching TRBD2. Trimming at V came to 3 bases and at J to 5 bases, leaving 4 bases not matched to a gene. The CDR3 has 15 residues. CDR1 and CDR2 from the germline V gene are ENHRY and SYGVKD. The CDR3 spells CAISELAGFDNEQFF. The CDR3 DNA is TGTGCCATCAGTGAACTAGCGGGATTCGACAATGAGCAGTTCTTC.

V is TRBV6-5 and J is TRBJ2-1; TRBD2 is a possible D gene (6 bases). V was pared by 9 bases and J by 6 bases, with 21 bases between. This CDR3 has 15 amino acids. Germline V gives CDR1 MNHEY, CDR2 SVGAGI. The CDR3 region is CASRDRLGQINEQFF. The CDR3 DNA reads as TGTGCCAGTAGGGACCGACTAGGGCAGATCAATGAGCAGTTCTTC.

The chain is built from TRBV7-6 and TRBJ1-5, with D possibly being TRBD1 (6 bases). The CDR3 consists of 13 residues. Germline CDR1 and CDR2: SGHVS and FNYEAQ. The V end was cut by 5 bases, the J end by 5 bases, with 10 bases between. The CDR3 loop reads CASSAQGYQPQHF. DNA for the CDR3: TGTGCCAGCAGCGCGCAGGGGTATCAGCCCCAGCATTTT.

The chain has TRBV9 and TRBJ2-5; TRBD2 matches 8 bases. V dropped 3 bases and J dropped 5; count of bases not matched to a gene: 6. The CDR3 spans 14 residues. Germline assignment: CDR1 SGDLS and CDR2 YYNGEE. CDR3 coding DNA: TGTGCCAGCAGCGCAGGAGCGGGAGAGGAGACCCAGTACTTC. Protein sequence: CASSAGAGEETQYF.

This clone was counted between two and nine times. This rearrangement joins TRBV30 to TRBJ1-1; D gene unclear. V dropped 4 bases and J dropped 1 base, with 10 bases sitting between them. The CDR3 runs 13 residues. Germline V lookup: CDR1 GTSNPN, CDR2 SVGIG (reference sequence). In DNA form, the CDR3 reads TGTGCCTGGATCGAGAGGCCGAACACTGAAGCTTTCTTT. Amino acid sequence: CAWIERPNTEAFF.

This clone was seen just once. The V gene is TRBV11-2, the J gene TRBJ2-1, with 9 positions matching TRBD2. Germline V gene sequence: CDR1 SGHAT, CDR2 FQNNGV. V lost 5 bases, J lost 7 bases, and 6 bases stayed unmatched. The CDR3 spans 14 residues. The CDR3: CASSPERGANEQFF. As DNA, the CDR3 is TGTGCCAGCAGCCCCGAGCGGGGGGCGAATGAGCAGTTCTTC. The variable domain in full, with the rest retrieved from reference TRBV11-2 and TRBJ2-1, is EAGVAQSPRYKIIEKRQSVAFWCNPISGHATLYWYQQILGQGPKLLIQFQNNGVVDDSQLPKDRFSAERLKGVDSTLKIQPAKLEDSAVYLCASSPERGANEQFFGPGTRLTVL.

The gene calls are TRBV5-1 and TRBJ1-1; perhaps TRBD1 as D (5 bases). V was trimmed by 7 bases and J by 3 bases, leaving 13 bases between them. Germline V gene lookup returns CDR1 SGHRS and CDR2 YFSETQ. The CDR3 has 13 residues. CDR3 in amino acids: CASSRVGDTEAFF. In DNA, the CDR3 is TGCGCCAGCTCCAGGGTGGGCGACACTGAAGCTTTCTTT.